The subject of this entry is one T cell receptor beta chain. The CDR3 end shows no conserved phenylalanine or tryptophan, and so a read error is likely. The data originate from a study of breast tumors, draining lymph nodes, adjacent tissues. Samples came from axillary lymph nodes draining the breast cancer. The CDR3 sequence is 15 residues long. After removal of 4 bases from V and 4 bases from J, the junction contained 6 bases not matched to a gene. Germline values: CDR1 SQVTM, CDR2 ANQGSEA. TCRdb reprocessed the multiplex PCR reads with MiXCR, giving one entry per CDR3 protein. The sample has 140,000 or so distinct CDR3 sequences, 32% seen once; the top ten hold approximately 2.3%.

The sequence derives from a female donor with breast cancer. Some clones in this sample may be carry-over from other donors' samples. Sequencing used axillary lymph node tissue. V is TRBV29-1 and J is TRBJ2-2; 10 bases match TRBD1. The CDR3: CSVGIGTGVTGELFS. The CDR3 nucleotides are TGCAGCGTTGGAATCGGGACAGGGGTCACCGGGGAGCTGTTTTCT.